This paragraph covers one T cell receptor beta chain sequence. Authors' methods: The assay estimated nucleated cells by amplifying reference gene primers. Data came from immunoSEQ multiplex PCR; TCRdb stores just in-frame clones and leaves some out. That table gives V, J and clone size, and the DNA gave D and trimming. The sample includes 65,000 to 90,000 clones, 80% to 90% of them seen just once. This specimen belongs to a study of blood T cell repertoires in COVID-19. Overall study: Acute and convalescent COVID-19 samples came from the United States, Italy and Spain. In each case, the material was cDNA or gDNA derived from T cells, B-cell-depleted T cells, or PBMCs.

Looked up from germline, CDR1 is MDHEN and CDR2 is SYDVKM. The CDR3 covers 10 residues. Trimming stripped 5 bases from V and 11 bases from J, with 7 bases between. Sequencing input: peripheral blood. The genes are TRBV28 and TRBJ1-5; D gene ambiguous. The receptor was derived from an elderly woman with active or convalescent COVID-19. The DNA of the CDR3 is TGTGCCAGCAGTCCCGGGTCCCAGCATTTT. Translation gives CASSPGSQHF.